This T cell receptor (beta chain) emerged from a study of blood T cell repertoires in COVID-19. This clone showed up just a few times. CDR1 is SQVTM and CDR2 is ANQGSEA in the germline V gene. The CDR3 is made up of 13 amino acids. Trimming removed 1 base from V and 6 bases from J; junction bases left unmatched: 3. The assay was immunoSEQ multiplex PCR, and TCRdb's table has in-frame clones only and misses some. The sample has approximately 200,000 clones; about 90% are singletons. This chain connects TRBV29-1 to TRBJ2-4; 7 bases agree with TRBD2. Sequencing used peripheral blood. This sequence was found in a woman between 45 and 60 years old with acute or convalescent COVID-19. CDR3 in DNA: TGCAGCGTTGAAGCGGGGGGAGTAAACATTCAGTACTTC. Translating gives CSVEAGGVNIQYF. The full variable domain, rest sourced from reference TRBV29-1 and TRBJ2-4, is SAVISQKPSRDICQRGTSLTIQCQVDSQVTMMFWYRQQPGQSLTLIATANQGSEATYESGFVIDKFPISRPNLTFSTLTVSNMSPEDSSIYLCSVEAGGVNIQYFGAGTRLSVL.